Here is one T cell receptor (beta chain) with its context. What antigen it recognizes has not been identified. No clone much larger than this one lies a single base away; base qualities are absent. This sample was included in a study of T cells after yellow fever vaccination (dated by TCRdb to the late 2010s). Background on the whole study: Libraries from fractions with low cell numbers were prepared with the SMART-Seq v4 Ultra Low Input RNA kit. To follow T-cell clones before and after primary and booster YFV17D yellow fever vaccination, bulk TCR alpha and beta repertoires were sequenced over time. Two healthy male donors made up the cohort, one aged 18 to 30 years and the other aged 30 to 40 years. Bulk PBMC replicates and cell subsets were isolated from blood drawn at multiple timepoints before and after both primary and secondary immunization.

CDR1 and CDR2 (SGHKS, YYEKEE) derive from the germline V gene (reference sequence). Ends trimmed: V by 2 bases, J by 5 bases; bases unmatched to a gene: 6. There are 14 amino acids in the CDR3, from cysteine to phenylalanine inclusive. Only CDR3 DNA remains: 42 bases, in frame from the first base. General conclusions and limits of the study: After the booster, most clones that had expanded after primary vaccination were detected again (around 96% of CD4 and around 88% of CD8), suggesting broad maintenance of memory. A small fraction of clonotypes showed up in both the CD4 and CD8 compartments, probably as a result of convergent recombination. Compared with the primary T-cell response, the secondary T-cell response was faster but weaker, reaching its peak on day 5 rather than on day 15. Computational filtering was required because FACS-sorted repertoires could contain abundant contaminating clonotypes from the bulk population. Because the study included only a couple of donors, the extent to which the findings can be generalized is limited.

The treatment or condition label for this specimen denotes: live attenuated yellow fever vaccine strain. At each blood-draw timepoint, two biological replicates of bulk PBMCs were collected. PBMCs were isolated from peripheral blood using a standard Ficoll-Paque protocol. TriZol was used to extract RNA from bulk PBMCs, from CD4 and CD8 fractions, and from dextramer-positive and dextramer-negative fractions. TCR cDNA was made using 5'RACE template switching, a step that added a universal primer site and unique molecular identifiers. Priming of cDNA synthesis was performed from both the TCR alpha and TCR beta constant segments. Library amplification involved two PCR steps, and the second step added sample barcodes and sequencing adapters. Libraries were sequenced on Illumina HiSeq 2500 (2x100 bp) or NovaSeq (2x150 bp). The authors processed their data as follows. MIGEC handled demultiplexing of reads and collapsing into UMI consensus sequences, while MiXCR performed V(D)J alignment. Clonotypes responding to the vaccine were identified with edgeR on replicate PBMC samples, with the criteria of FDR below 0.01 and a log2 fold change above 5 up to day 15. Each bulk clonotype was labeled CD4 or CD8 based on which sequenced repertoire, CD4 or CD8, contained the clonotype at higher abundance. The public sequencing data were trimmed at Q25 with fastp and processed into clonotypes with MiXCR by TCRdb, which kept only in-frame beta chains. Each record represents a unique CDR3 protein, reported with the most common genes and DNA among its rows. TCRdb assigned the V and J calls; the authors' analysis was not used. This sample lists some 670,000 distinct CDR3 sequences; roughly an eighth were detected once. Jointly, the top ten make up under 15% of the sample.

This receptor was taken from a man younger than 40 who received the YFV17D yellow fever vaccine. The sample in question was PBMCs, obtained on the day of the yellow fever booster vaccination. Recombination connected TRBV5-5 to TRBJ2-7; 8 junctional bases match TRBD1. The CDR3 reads CASSFYRGADEQYF. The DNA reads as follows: TGTGCCAGCAGCTTTTACAGGGGGGCGGACGAGCAGTACTTC.